This TCR beta chain derives from a study of blood T cell repertoires in COVID-19. Study background: Acute-phase and convalescent COVID-19 samples originated in the United States, Italy and Spain.

Patients at the Seattle site were enrolled during active infection and followed longitudinally. In the study's own analysis: Amplified reference gene primers provided the basis for estimating nucleated cell counts. Assay used: immunoSEQ multiplex PCR; TCRdb lists only in-frame clones, some missing. V and J calls and clone size are those listed in that table; D and trimming were worked out from the DNA. The table records some 400,000 clones, 80% to 90% of them present only once. Sequences were obtained from peripheral blood. The source is an older woman with COVID-19, enrolled during active disease.

The CDR3 sequence: CASSPDRGADTQYF. The CDR3, as DNA: TGTGCCAGCTCACCTGACAGGGGAGCAGATACGCAGTATTTT. The chain joins TRBV18 to TRBJ2-3, with 8 bases aligning to TRBD1. CDR1 is KGHSH and CDR2 is LQKENI in the germline V gene. The CDR3 contains 14 residues. V was clipped by 3 bases and J by 4 bases; unmatched bases: 3.